This T cell receptor beta chain is drawn from a study of cytotoxic CD8 clonotypes in ibrutinib-treated CLL. V was pared by 6 bases and J by 2 bases, with 10 bases of the junction left unmatched. CDR1 and CDR2 from the germline V gene are MNHNS and SASEGT. This CDR3 has 15 residues. Generated by immunoSEQ multiplex PCR, the TCRdb table keeps only in-frame clones and is missing some. The sample has under 200,000 clones; under 90% are singletons. The clonotype was recovered from a human donor with chronic lymphocytic leukemia. V is TRBV6-1 and J is TRBJ2-7; 7 bases match TRBD2. This sample comprised PBMCs, obtained after 24 months of ibrutinib treatment. The DNA of the CDR3 is TGTGCCAGCAGCGAAAGCATTCGGGGGGCCTACGAGCAGTACTTC. Its translation: CASSESIRGAYEQYF.